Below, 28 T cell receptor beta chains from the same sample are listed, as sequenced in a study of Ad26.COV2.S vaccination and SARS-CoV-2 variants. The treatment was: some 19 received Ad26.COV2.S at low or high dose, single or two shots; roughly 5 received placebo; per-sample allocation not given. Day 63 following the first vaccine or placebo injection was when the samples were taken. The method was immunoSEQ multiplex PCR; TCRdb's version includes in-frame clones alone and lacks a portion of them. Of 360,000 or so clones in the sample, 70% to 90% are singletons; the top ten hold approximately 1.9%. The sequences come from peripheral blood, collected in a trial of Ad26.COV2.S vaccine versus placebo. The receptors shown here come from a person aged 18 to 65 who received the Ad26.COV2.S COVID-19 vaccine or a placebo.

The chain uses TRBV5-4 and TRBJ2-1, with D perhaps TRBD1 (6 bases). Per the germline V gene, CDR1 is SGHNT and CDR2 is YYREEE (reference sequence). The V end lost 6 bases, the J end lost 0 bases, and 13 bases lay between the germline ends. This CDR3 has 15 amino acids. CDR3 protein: CASTADRGSYNEQFF. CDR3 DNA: TGTGCCAGCACCGCGGACAGAGGCTCCTACAATGAGCAGTTCTTC.

Here the CDR3 reads CAKLRTSGGSYEQYF. The DNA of the CDR3 is TGTGCCAAACTAAGGACTAGCGGGGGCTCCTACGAGCAGTACTTC. The chain employs TRBV2 and TRBJ2-7, with 13 bases matching TRBD2. V shed 10 bases, J shed 0 bases, and the junction held 6 bases outside the gene matches. This CDR3 is 15 amino acids long. The V gene's germline CDR1 is SNHLY and CDR2 FYNNEI.

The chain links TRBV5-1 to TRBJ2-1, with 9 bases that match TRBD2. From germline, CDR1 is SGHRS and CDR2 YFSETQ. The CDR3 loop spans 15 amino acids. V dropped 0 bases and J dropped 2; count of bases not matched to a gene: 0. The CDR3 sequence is CASSLGLAAYNEQFF. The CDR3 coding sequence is TGCGCCAGCAGCTTGGGACTAGCGGCCTACAATGAGCAGTTCTTC.

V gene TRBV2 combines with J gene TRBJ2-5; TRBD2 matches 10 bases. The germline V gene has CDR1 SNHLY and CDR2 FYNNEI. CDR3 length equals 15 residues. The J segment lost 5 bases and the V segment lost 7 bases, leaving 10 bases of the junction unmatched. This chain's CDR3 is CASKGLAGARETQYF. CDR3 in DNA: TGTGCCAGCAAGGGGCTAGCGGGAGCTAGGGAGACCCAGTACTTC.

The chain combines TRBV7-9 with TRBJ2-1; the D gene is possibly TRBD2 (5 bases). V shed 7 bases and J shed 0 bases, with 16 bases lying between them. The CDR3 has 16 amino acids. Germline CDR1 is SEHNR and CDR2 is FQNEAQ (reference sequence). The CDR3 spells CASIMRAGSSYNEQFF. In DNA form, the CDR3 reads TGTGCCAGCATCATGCGGGCGGGTTCCTCCTACAATGAGCAGTTCTTC.

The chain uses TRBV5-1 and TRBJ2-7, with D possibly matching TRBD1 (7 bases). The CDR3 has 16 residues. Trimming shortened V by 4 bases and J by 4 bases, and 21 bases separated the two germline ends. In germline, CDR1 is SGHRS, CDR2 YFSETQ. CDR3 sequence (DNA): TGCGCCAGCAGCACCCAGACAGGGAAAGGGGGGTACGAGCAGTACTTC. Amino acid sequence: CASSTQTGKGGYEQYF.

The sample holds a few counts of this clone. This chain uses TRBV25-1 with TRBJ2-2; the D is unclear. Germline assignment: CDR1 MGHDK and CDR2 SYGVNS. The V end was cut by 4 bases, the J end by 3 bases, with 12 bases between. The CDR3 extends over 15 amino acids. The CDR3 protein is CASSGLGGDTGELFF. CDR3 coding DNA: TGTGCCAGCAGTGGTCTGGGCGGAGACACCGGGGAGCTGTTTTTT.

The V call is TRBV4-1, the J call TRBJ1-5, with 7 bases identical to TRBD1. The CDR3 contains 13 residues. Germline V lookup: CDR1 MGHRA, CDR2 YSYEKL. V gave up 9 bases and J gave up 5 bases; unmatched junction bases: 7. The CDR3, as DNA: TGCGCCAGACAGGACAGGCACTATCAGCCCCAGCATTTT. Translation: CARQDRHYQPQHF.

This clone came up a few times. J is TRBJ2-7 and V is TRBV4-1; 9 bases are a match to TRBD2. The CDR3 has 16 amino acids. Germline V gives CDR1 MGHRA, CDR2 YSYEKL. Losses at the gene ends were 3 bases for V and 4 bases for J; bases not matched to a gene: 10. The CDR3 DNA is TGCGCCAGCAGCCAGACCCCTCTAGCGGGGCTTTACGAGCAGTACTTC. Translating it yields CASSQTPLAGLYEQYF.

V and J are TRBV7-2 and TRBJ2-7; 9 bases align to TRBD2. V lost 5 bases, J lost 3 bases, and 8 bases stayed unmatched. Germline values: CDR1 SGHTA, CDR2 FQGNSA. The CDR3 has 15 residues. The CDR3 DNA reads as TGTGCCAGCAGCCCCACAGCGGGAGGTTACTACGAGCAGTACTTC. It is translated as CASSPTAGGYYEQYF.

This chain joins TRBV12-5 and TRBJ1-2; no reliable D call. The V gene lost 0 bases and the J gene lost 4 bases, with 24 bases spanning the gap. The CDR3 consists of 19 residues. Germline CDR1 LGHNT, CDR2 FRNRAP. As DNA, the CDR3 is TGTGCTAGTGGTTTGGTACCAGGCCCGGGGAACTTCGTAGCCTATGGCTACACCTTC. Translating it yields CASGLVPGPGNFVAYGYTF.

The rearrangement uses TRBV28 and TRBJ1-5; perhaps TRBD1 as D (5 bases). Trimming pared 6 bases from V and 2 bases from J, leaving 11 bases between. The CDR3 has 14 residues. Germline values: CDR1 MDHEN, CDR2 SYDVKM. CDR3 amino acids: CASRVEGGNQPQHF. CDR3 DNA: TGTGCCAGCAGGGTGGAAGGGGGCAATCAGCCCCAGCATTTT.

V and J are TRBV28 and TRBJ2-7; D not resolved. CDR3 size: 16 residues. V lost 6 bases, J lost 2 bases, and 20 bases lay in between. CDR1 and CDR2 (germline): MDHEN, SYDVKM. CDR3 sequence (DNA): TGTGCCAGCAGCTTACCCGGTCTCCAACCCCCCTACGAGCAGTACTTC. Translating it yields CASSLPGLQPPYEQYF.

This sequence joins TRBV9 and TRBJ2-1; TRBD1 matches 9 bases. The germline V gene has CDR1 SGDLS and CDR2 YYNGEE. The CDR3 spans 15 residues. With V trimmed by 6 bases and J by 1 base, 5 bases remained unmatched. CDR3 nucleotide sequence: TGTGCCAGCACTCCAGACAGGGGGTCCTACAATGAGCAGTTCTTC. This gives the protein CASTPDRGSYNEQFF.

This CDR3 is CASLVADTQYF. Written as DNA, the CDR3 is TGTGCCAGCCTCGTGGCAGATACGCAGTATTTT. The gene calls are TRBV2 and TRBJ2-3, with no clear D. With 8 bases removed from V and 4 bases from J, the gap between germline ends came to 7 bases. CDR3 size: 11 residues. Per the germline V gene, CDR1 is SNHLY and CDR2 is FYNNEI.

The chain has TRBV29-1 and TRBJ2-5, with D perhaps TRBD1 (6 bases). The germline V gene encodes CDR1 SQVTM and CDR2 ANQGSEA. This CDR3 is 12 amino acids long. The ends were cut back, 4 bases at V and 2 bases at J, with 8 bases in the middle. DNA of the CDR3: TGCAGCGTTGGACAGGTTCAAGAGACCCAGTACTTC. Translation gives CSVGQVQETQYF.

CDR3 in amino acids: CAWSVGGGLGQYF. The DNA for the CDR3 is TGTGCCTGGAGTGTTGGGGGAGGTTTAGGGCAGTACTTC. The rearrangement links TRBV30 to TRBJ2-7; possible D gene TRBD2, 6 bases. CDR1 and CDR2 (germline): GTSNPN, SVGIG (reference sequence). The CDR3 totals 13 residues. V dropped 0 bases and J dropped 9 bases, with 15 bases sitting between them.

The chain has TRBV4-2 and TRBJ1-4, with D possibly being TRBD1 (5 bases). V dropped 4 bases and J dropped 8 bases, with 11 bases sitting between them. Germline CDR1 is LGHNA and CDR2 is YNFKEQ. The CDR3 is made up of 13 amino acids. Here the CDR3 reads CASSPDNREKLFF. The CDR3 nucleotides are TGTGCCAGCAGCCCGGACAACCGGGAAAAACTGTTTTTT.

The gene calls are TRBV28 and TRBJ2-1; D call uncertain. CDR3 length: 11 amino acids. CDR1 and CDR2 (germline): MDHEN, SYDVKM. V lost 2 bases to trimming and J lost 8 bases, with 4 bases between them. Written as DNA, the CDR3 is TGTGCCAGCAGTTTAACTCATGAGCAGTTCTTC. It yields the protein CASSLTHEQFF.

CDR3 sequence: CATSRRRDRGEKLFF. CDR3 nucleotides: TGTGCCACCAGCAGGCGCCGGGACAGGGGGGAAAAACTGTTTTTT. The chain recombines TRBV15 with TRBJ1-4, with TRBD1 matching over 11 bases. The CDR3 has 15 amino acids. The germline gives CDR1 LNHNV, CDR2 YYDKDF (reference sequence). Losses at the gene ends were 3 bases for V and 8 bases for J; bases not matched to a gene: 5.

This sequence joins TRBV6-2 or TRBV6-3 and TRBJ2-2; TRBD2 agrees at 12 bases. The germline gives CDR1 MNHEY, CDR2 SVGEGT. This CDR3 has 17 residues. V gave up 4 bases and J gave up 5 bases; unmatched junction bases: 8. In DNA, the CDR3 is TGTGCCAGCAGTTTACGGACTAGCGGGGTAAAAACCGGGGAGCTGTTTTTT. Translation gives CASSLRTSGVKTGELFF.

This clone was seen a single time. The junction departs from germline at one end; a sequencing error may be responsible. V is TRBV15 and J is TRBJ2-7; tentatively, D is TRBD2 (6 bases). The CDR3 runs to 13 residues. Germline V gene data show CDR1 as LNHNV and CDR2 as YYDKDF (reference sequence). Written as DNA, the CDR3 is TGTGCCACCAGCAGAGTTTTCGGGGGAGAGGCAGGCTTC. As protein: CATSRVFGGEAGF.

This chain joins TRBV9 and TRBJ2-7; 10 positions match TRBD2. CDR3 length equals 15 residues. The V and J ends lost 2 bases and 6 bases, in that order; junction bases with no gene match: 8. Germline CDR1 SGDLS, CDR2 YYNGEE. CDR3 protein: CASSVEGRTSGEQYF. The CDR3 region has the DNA TGTGCCAGCAGCGTCGAGGGCCGGACTAGCGGCGAGCAGTACTTC.

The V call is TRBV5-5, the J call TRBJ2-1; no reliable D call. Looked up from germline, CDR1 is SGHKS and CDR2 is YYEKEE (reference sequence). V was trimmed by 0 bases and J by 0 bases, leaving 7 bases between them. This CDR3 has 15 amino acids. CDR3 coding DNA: TGTGCCAGCAGCTTGGATGACAACTCCTACAATGAGCAGTTCTTC. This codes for CASSLDDNSYNEQFF.

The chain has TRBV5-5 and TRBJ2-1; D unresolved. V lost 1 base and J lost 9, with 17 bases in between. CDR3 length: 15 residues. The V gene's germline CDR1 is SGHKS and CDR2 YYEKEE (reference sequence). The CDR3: CASSLNLGLVGEQFF. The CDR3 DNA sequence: TGTGCCAGCAGCTTGAATCTAGGGCTAGTTGGTGAGCAGTTCTTC.

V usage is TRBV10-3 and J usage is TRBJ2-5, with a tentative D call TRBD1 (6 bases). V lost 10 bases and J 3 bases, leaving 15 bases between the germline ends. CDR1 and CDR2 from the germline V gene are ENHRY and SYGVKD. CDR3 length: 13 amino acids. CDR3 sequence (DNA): TGTGCCAGTAGGACAGTACTAGAAGAGACCCAGTACTTC. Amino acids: CASRTVLEETQYF.

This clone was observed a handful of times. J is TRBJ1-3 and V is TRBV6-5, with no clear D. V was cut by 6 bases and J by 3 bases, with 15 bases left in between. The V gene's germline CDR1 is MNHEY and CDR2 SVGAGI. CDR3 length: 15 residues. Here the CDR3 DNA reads TGTGCCAGCAGGATAGTGGGAGGACTTGGAAACACCATATATTTT. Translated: CASRIVGGLGNTIYF.

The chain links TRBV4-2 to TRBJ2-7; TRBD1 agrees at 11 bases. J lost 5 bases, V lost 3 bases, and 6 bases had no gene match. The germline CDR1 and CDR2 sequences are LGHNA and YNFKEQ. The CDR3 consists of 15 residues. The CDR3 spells CASSQAGTGGNEQYF. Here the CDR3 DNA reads TGTGCCAGCAGCCAGGCCGGGACAGGGGGGAACGAGCAGTACTTC.